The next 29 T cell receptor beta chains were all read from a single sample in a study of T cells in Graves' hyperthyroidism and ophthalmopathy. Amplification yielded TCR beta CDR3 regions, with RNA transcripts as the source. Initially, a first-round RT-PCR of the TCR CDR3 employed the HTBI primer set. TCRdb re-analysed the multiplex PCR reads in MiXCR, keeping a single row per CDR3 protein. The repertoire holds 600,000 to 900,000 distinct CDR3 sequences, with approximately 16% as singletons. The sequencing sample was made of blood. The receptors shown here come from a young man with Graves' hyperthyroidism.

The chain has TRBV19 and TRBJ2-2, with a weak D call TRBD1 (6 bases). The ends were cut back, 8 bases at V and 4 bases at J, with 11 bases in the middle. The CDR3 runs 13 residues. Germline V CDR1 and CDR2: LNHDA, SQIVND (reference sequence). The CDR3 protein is CASRQALTGELFF. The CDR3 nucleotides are TGTGCCAGTCGACAGGCGCTCACCGGGGAGCTGTTTTTT.

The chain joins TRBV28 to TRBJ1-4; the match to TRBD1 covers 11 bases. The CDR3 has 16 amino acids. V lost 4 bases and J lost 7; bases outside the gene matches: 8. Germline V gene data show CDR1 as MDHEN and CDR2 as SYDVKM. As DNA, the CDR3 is TGTGCCAGCAGTTCCCCGGGACAGGGGGTGAGTGAAAAACTGTTTTTT. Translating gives CASSSPGQGVSEKLFF.

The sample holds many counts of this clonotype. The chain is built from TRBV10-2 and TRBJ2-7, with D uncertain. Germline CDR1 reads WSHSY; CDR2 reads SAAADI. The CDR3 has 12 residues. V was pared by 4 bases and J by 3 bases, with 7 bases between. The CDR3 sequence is CASSVDLYEQYF. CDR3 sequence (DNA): TGCGCCAGCAGTGTGGACCTCTACGAGCAGTACTTC.

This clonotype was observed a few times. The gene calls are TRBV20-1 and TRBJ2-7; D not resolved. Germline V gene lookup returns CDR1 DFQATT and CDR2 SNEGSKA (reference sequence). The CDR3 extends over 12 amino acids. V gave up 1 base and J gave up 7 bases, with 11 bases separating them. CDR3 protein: CSARVRPGEQYF. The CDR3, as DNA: TGCAGTGCTAGAGTGCGGCCCGGAGAGCAGTACTTC.

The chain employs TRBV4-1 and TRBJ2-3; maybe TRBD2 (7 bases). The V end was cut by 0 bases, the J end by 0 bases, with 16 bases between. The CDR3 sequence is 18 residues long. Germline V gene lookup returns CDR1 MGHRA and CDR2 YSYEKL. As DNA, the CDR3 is TGCGCCAGCAGCCAAGAAGGGGGGGCCGGGAGAAGCACAGATACGCAGTATTTT. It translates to CASSQEGGAGRSTDTQYF.

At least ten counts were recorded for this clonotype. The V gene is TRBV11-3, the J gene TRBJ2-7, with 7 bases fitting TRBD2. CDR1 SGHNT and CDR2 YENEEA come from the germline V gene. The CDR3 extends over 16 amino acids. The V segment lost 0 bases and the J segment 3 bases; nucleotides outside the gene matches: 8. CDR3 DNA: TGTGCCAGCAGCTTAGAGGCTAGCGGCCTTAACTACGAGCAGTACTTC. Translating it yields CASSLEASGLNYEQYF. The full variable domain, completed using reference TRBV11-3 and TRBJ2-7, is EAGVVQSPRYKIIEKKQPVAFWCNPISGHNTLYWYLQNLGQGPELLIRYENEEAVDDSQLPKDRFSAERLKGVDSTLKIQPAELGDSAVYLCASSLEASGLNYEQYFGPGTRLTVT.

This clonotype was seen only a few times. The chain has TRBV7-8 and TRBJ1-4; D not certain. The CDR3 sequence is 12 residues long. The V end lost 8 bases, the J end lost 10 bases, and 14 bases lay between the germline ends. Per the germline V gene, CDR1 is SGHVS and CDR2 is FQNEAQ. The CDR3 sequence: CASCYTPGKLFF. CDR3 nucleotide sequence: TGTGCCAGCTGCTATACACCTGGAAAACTGTTTTTT.

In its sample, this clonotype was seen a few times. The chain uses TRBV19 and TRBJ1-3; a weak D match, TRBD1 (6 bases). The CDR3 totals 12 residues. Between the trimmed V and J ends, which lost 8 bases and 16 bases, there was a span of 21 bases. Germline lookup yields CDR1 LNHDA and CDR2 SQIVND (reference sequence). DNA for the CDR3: TGTGCCAGTCGCGACGACAGGCTCTTGGTGTATTTT. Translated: CASRDDRLLVYF.

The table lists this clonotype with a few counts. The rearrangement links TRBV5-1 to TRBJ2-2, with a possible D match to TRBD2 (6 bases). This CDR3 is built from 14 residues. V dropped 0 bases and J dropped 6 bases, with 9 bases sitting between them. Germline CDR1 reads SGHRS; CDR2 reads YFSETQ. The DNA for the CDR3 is TGCGCCAGCAGCTTGGGGACTATTTCCGGGGAGCTGTTTTTT. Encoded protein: CASSLGTISGELFF.

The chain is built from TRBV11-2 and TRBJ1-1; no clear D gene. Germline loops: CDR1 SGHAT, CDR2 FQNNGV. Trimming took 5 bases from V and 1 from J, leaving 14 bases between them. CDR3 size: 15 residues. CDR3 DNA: TGTGCCAGCAGCATTAGGCTCGACAAGAACACTGAAGCTTTCTTT. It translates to CASSIRLDKNTEAFF.

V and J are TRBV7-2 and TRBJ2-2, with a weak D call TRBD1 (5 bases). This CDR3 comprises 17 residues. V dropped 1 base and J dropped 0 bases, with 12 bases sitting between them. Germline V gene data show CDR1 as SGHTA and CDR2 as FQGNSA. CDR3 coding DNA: TGTGCCAGCAGCTTAGATTTCAGGGCGGCGAACACCGGGGAGCTGTTTTTT. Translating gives CASSLDFRAANTGELFF.

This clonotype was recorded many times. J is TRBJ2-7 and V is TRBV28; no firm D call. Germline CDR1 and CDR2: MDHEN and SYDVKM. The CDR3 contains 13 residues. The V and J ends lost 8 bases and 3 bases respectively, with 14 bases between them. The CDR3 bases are TGTGCCAGCCGTCCTATAACGGGCTACGAGCAGTACTTC. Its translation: CASRPITGYEQYF.

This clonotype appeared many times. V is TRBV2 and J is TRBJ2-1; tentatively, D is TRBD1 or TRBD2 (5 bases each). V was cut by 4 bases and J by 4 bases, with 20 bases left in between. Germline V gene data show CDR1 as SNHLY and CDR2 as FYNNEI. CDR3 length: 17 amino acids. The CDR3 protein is CASSGSIGDPGYNEQFF. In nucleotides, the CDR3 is TGTGCCAGCAGTGGATCTATCGGGGACCCGGGTTACAATGAGCAGTTCTTC.

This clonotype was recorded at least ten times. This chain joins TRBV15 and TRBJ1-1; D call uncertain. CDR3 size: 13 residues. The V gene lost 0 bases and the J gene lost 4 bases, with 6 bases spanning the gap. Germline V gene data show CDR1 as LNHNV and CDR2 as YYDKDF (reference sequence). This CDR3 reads CATSRDPGTEAFF. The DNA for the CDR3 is TGTGCCACCAGCAGAGATCCGGGCACTGAAGCTTTCTTT.

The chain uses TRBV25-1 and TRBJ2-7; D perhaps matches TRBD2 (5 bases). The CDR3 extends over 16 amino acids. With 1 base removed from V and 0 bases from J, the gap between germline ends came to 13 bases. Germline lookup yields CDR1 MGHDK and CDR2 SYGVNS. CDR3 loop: CASSEFPSSDSYEQYF. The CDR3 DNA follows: TGTGCCAGCAGTGAATTTCCTAGCAGCGACTCCTACGAGCAGTACTTC.

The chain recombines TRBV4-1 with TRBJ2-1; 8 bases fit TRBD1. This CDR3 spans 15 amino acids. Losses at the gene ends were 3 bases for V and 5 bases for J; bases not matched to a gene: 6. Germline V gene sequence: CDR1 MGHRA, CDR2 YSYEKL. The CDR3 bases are TGCGCCAGCAGCCACCTCTCGGACAGGGACAATGAGCAGTTCTTC. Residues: CASSHLSDRDNEQFF.

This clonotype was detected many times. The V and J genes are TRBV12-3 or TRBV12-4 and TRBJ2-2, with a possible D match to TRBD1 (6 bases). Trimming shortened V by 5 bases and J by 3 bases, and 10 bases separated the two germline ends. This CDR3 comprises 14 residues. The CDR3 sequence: CASSPDSYTGELFF. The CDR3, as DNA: TGTGCCAGCAGTCCGGACAGTTACACCGGGGAGCTGTTTTTT.

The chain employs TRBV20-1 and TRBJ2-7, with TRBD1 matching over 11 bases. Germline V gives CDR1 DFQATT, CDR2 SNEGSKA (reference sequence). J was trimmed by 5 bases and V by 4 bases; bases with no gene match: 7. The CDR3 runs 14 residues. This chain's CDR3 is CSANGQGALNEQYF. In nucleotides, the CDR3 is TGCAGTGCTAATGGACAGGGGGCGCTGAACGAGCAGTACTTC.

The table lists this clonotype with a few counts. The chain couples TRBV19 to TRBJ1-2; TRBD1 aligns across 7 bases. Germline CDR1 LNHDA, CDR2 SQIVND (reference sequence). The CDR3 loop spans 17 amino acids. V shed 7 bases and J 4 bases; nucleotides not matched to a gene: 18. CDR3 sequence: CASNPEPGGNGRYGYTF. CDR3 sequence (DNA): TGTGCCAGTAATCCTGAACCAGGGGGAAACGGTCGCTATGGCTACACCTTC.

DNA for the CDR3: TGCGCCAGCAGCCTCTTGGGCGGACAGCGAGGGAGTCCTAATGAAAAACTGTTTTTT. Amino acids: CASSLLGGQRGSPNEKLFF. The chain couples TRBV4-1 to TRBJ1-4, with D possibly matching TRBD1 (6 bases). Deletions cut 4 bases from V and 3 bases from J, with 24 bases between. Looked up from germline, CDR1 is MGHRA and CDR2 is YSYEKL. The CDR3 consists of 19 residues.

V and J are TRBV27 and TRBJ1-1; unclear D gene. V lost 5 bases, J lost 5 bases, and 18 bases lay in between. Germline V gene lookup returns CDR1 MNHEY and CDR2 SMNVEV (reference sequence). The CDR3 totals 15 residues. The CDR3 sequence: CASSRPGVRWTEAFF. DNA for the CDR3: TGTGCCAGCAGTCGGCCCGGGGTGAGGTGGACTGAAGCTTTCTTT.

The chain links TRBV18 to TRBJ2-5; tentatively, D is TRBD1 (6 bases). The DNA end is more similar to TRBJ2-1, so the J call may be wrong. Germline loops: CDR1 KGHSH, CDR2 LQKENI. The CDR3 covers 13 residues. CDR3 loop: CASSPGAQETQFF. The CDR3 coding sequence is TGTGCCAGCTCACCGGGGGCGCAAGAGACCCAGTTCTTC.

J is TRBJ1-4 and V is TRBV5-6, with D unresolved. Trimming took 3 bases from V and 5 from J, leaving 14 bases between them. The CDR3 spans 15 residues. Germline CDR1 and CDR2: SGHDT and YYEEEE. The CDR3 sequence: CASSWQHTRNEKLFF. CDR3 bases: TGTGCCAGCAGCTGGCAGCACACACGGAATGAAAAACTGTTTTTT.

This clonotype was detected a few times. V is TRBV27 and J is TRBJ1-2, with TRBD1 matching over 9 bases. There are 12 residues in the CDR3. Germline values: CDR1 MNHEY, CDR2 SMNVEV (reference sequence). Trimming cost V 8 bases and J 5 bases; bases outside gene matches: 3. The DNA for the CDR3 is TGTGCCAGCCGGGACAGGGAGTATGGCTACACCTTC. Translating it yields CASRDREYGYTF.

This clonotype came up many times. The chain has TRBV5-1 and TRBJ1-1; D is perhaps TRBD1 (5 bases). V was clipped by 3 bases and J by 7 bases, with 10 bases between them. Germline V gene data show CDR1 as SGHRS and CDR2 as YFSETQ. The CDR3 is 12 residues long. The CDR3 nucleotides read TGCGCCAGCAGCTCGGGACCGGTTGAAGCTTTCTTT. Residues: CASSSGPVEAFF.

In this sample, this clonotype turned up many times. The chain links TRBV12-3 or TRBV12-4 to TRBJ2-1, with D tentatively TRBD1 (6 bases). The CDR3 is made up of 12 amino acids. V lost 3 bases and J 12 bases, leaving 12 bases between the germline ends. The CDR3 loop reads CASSLTGALQFF. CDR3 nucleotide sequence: TGTGCCAGCAGTTTGACAGGCGCTCTGCAGTTCTTC.

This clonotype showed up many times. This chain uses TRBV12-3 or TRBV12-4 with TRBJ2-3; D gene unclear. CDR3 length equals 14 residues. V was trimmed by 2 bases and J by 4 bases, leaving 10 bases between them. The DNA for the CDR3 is TGTGCCAGCAGTTTAAGGAATGTCCCAGATACGCAGTATTTT. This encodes CASSLRNVPDTQYF.

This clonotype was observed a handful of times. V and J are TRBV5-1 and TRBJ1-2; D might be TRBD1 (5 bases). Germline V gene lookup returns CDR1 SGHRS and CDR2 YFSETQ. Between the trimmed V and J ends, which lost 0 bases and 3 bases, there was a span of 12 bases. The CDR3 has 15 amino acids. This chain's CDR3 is CASSLVRGGDYGYTF. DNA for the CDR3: TGCGCCAGCAGCTTGGTACGGGGGGGTGACTATGGCTACACCTTC. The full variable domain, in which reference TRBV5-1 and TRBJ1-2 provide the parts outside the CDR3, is KAGVTQTPRYLIKTRGQQVTLSCSPISGHRSVSWYQQTPGQGLQFLFEYFSETQRNKGNFPGRFSGRQFSNSRSEMNVSTLELGDSALYLCASSLVRGGDYGYTFGSGTRLTVV.

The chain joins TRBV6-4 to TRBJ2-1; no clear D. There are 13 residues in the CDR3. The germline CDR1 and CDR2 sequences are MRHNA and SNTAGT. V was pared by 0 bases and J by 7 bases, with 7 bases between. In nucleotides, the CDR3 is TGTGCCAGCAGTGACTCCCCGGATAATGAGCAGTTCTTC. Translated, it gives CASSDSPDNEQFF.